This section outlines one TCR beta chain sequence together with its context. Original data processing: The assay estimated nucleated cells by amplifying reference gene primers. Using immunoSEQ multiplex PCR, the repertoire was profiled, and TCRdb retains in-frame clones only, with some absent. V and J calls and clone size come straight from that table; D and trimming were deduced from the DNA. Here the sample spans about 63,000 clones, approximately 79% being singletons. The entry originates in a study of blood T cell repertoires in COVID-19. The CDR3 is 16 amino acids. V was clipped by 3 bases and J by 7 bases; unmatched bases: 9. From germline, CDR1 is SGDLS and CDR2 YYNGEE.

The origin of this receptor is a human donor in a cohort sampled during active COVID-19. V is TRBV9 and J is TRBJ2-1; 11 nucleotides match TRBD2. Sequencing was done on a sample of peripheral blood. CDR3 in DNA: TGTGCCAGCAGCGAATACGATAGCGGGAGGGCGAATGAGCAGTTCTTC. Protein product: CASSEYDSGRANEQFF.